A selection of T cell receptor beta chains follows, all from one sample in a study of Graves' ophthalmopathy and Graves' hyperthyroidism. TCRdb reanalysed the multiplex PCR reads using MiXCR and keeps one entry per CDR3 protein. The profile shows some 350,000 distinct CDR3 sequences, 17% of them singletons. Source material: peripheral blood. These receptors were obtained from an adult woman with stable Graves' hyperthyroidism. CDR3s include the opening cysteine and the closing phenylalanine or tryptophan. The D gene is left open where the match is weak. A clone size is listed for some rows: how often the clone was seen (once, few, many), or a class if it is expanded.

.	.	TRBV6-2/TRBV6-3	TRBJ2-7	TGTGCCAGCAGTTTCATCGGTGGCGCGGATGTCTACGAGCAGTACTTC	CASSFIGGADVYEQYF
.	many	TRBV11-2	TRBJ2-5	TGTGCCAGCAGCTTCGGGGCCGCAGGGTCACAAGAGACCCAGTACTTC	CASSFGAAGSQETQYF
TRBD1	many	TRBV28	TRBJ1-2	TGTGCCAGCAGAGGACAGGGGGAATACTATGGCTACACCTTC	CASRGQGEYYGYTF
TRBD1	few	TRBV4-3	TRBJ2-5	TGCGCCAGCAGCCAAGAGTGGCAGGGGGTAGAGACCCAGTACTTC	CASSQEWQGVETQYF
TRBD2	many	TRBV20-1	TRBJ2-7	TGCAGTGCGGGGGCAAGGACTAGCTCAAACCGCGCCGACGAGCAGTACTTC	CSAGARTSSNRADEQYF
TRBD1	many	TRBV4-1	TRBJ1-1	TGCGCCAGCAGCCAGCCGGGACAGACTAGGGACACTGAAGCTTTCTTT	CASSQPGQTRDTEAFF
TRBD2	many	TRBV12-3/TRBV12-4	TRBJ2-7	TGTGCCAGCAGCCGATTAGCGGGTGACAGCTCCTACGAGCAGTACTTC	CASSRLAGDSSYEQYF
.	many	TRBV19	TRBJ1-2	TGTGCCAGTAGTCTTCTAGAAGGCAACAACTATGGCTACACCTTC	CASSLLEGNNYGYTF
.	few	TRBV14	TRBJ2-6	TGTGCCAGCAGCCAAGATCGGCCAGGGACTGGGGCCAACGTCCTGACTTTC	CASSQDRPGTGANVLTF
TRBD1	many	TRBV2	TRBJ1-2	TGTGCCAGCAGAACATCAGGGGGCGACTATGGCTACACCTTC	CASRTSGGDYGYTF
.	many	TRBV6-5	TRBJ2-7	TGTGCCAGCAGTTACGATTTAACGAGTGAGCAGTACTTC	CASSYDLTSEQYF
.	many	TRBV6-2/TRBV6-3	TRBJ2-2	TGTGCCAGCAGCGACGCTAGCAGTGTTTACACCGGGGAGCTGTTTTTT	CASSDASSVYTGELFF
.	many	TRBV7-3	TRBJ1-2	TGTGCCAGCAGCTTAGGACAGTCCTATGGCTACACCTTC	CASSLGQSYGYTF
.	many	TRBV7-2	TRBJ2-7	TGTGCCAGCAGCCCGATTCAGGGAAACGGGGTGTACGAGCAGTACTTC	CASSPIQGNGVYEQYF
.	.	TRBV7-2	TRBJ2-7	TGTGCCAGCAGCTCCAGGGGGGCCGGGGGGTACGAGCAGTACTTC	CASSSRGAGGYEQYF
.	many	TRBV7-2	TRBJ1-1	TGTGCCAGCAGCTTAGGGGTTGTCGTGGGGGCTTTCTTT	CASSLGVVVGAFF
TRBD1	many	TRBV20-1	TRBJ1-1	TGCAGTGCTAGAGACCGGGACAGGGGATATGAAGCTTTCTTT	CSARDRDRGYEAFF
.	few	TRBV12-3/TRBV12-4	TRBJ1-3	TGTGCCCGCAGTTTAGCCGGGGACACCCCGAGGCAGGGAAACACCATATATTTT	CARSLAGDTPRQGNTIYF
TRBD1	.	TRBV28	TRBJ2-5	TGTGCCAGCAGTCCCGGGACAGGGGGCGTGGAGACCCAGTACTTC	CASSPGTGGVETQYF
TRBD1	many	TRBV5-1	TRBJ2-5	TGCGCCAGCAGCTTCCTTACCGGGACAGAAGAGACCCAGTACTTC	CASSFLTGTEETQYF
.	.	TRBV10-3	TRBJ1-2	TGTGTCATCAGTGGGGAGACAAACTATGGCTACACCTTC	CVISGETNYGYTF
TRBD2	many	TRBV4-3	TRBJ2-7	TGCGCCAGCAGCCAAGGACTAGCGGAGACCTACGAGCAGTACTTC	CASSQGLAETYEQYF